This T cell receptor (beta chain) was captured in a study of cytomegalovirus exposure and HLA in healthy donors. Germline CDR1 reads SGHTA; CDR2 reads FQGNSA. J lost 2 bases, V lost 1 base, and 4 bases had no gene match. CDR3 length: 16 amino acids. A multiplex PCR was run with 60 Vbeta primers and 13 Jbeta primers. Repertoires were generated with immunoSEQ multiplex PCR, while TCRdb's copy carries only in-frame clones and drops some. Here the sample spans about 160,000 clones, about 72% being singletons. The rearrangement joins TRBV7-2 to TRBJ2-7; TRBD1 aligns across 11 bases. This sequence originates from a man in his 60s in good health and CMV-seronegative. What was sequenced was PBMCs. In DNA, the CDR3 is TGTGCCAGCAGCTTAGGCGGGACAGGGGGGGCCTACGAGCAGTACTTC. Translated, it gives CASSLGGTGGAYEQYF.